This T cell receptor beta chain was sequenced during a study of blood T cell repertoires in COVID-19. Across the whole study: The United States, Italy and Spain supplied acute and convalescent COVID-19 samples. Sample material is recorded as cDNA or gDNA derived from T cells, B-cell-depleted T cells, or PBMCs.

In germline, CDR1 is SGHTA, CDR2 FQGNSA. The CDR3 is 15 residues long. Losses at the gene ends were 2 bases for V and 7 bases for J; bases not matched to a gene: 6. In the original processing: Nucleated cell counts were estimated from reference gene primer amplification. Profiled with immunoSEQ multiplex PCR; TCRdb holds only in-frame clones, not every one. V, J and clone size are taken as reported in that table, and D and trimming were inferred from the DNA itself. The sample has 60,000 to 70,000 clones, nearly 85% seen once. J is TRBJ2-7 and V is TRBV7-2, with TRBD2 matching over 12 bases. The TCR sequence derives from a human donor in a cohort sampled during active COVID-19. Source material: peripheral blood. The CDR3 protein is CASSLTSGGRGEQYF. CDR3 coding DNA: TGTGCCAGCAGCTTAACTAGCGGGGGGCGAGGGGAGCAGTACTTC.